This TCR beta chain emerged from a study of blood T cell repertoires in COVID-19. Overall study context: The United States, Italy and Spain provided the acute and convalescent COVID-19 samples.

This clone was detected once. Authors' analysis steps: Nucleated cell counts were estimated from reference gene primer amplification. Using immunoSEQ multiplex PCR, the repertoire was profiled, and TCRdb retains in-frame clones only, with some absent. V and J calls and clone size come straight from that table; D and trimming were deduced from the DNA. The sample includes tens of thousands of clones, around 73% of them seen just once. Germline V gene sequence: CDR1 MNHEY, CDR2 SVGEGT. The CDR3 covers 18 residues. Trimming took 0 bases from V and 2 from J, leaving 19 bases between them. Input material: peripheral blood. This TCR derives from a man older than 75 with acute or convalescent COVID-19. The rearrangement links TRBV6-2 or TRBV6-3 to TRBJ2-5, with D possibly matching TRBD2 (7 bases). CDR3 sequence reads: CASSYSGSAGASQETQYF. DNA for the CDR3: TGTGCCAGCAGTTACTCTGGGTCTGCGGGGGCCAGTCAAGAGACCCAGTACTTC.